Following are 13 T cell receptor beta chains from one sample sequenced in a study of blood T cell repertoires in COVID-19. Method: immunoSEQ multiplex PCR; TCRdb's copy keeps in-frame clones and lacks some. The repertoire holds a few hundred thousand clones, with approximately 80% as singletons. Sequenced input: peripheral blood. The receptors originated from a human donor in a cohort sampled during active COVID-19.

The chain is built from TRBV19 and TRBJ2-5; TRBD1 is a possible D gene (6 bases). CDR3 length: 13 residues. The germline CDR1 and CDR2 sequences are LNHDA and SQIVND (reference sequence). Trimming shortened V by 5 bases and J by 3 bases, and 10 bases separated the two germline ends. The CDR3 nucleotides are TGTGCCAGTAGTCTTCGACAGGAAGAGACCCAGTACTTC. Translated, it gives CASSLRQEETQYF.

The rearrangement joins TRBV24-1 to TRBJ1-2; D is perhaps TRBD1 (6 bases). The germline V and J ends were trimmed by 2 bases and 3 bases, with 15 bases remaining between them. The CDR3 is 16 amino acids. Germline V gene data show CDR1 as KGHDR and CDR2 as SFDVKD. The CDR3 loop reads CATSDSTGTSYYGYTF. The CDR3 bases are TGTGCCACCAGTGATTCAACCGGGACATCATACTATGGCTACACCTTC.

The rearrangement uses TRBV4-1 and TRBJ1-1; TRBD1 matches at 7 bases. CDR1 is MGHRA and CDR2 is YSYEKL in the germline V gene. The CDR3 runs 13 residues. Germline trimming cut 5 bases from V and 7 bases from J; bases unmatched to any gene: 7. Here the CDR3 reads CASSSGGPIEAFF. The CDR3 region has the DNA TGCGCCAGCAGCTCAGGGGGACCTATTGAAGCTTTCTTT.

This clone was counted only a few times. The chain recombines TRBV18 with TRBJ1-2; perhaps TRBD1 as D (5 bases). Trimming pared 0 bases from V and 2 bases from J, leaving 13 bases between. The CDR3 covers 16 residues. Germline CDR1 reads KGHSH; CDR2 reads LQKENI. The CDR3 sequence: CASSPPSTRGNYGYTF. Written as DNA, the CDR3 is TGTGCCAGCTCACCACCTAGCACCCGGGGGAACTATGGCTACACCTTC.

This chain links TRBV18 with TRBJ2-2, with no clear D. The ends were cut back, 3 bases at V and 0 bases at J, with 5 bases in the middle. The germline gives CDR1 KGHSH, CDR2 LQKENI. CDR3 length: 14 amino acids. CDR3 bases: TGTGCCAGCTCACCGGGCGCGAACACCGGGGAGCTGTTTTTT. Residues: CASSPGANTGELFF.

In nucleotides, the CDR3 is TGCGCCAGCAGCCGCGGAACAACAGGCTATACTGAAGCTTTCTTT. It is translated as CASSRGTTGYTEAFF. The chain carries TRBV4-3 and TRBJ1-1; a weak D match, TRBD1 (5 bases). The CDR3 has 15 residues. Germline CDR1 and CDR2: LGHNA and YSLEER. Trimming pared 4 bases from V and 5 bases from J, leaving 17 bases between.

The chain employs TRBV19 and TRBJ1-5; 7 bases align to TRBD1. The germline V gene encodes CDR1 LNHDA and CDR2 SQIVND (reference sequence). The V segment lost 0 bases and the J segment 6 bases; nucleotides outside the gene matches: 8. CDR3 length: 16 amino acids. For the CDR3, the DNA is TGTGCCAGTAGTATAGACGGAGGGGGCGACCCTCAGCCCCAGCATTTT. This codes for CASSIDGGGDPQPQHF.

Written as DNA, the CDR3 is TGTGCCAGCTCCAACAGGGGAAGGCCCACTGGAAACACCATATATTTT. This sequence encodes CASSNRGRPTGNTIYF. The rearrangement joins TRBV18 to TRBJ1-3; TRBD1 matches 7 bases. V was pared by 6 bases and J by 2 bases, with 10 bases of the junction left unmatched. There are 16 residues in the CDR3. Germline CDR1 reads KGHSH; CDR2 reads LQKENI. Combining the CDR3 with reference TRBV18 and TRBJ1-3 gives the whole variable domain NAGVMQNPRHLVRRRGQEARLRCSPMKGHSHVYWYRQLPEEGLKFMVYLQKENIIDESGMPKERFSAEFPKEGPSILRIQQVVRGDSAAYFCASSNRGRPTGNTIYFGEGSWLTVV.

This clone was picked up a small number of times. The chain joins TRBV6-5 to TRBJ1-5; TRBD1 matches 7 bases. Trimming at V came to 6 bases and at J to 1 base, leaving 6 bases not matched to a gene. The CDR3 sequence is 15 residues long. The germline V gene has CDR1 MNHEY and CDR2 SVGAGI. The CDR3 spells CASRLDRTSNQPQHF. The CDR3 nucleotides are TGTGCCAGCAGACTGGACAGGACAAGCAATCAGCCCCAGCATTTT.

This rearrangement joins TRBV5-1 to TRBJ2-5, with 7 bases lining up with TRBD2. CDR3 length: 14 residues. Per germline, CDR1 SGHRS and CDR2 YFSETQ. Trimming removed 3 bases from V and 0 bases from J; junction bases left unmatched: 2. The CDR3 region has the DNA TGCGCCAGCAGCTGGGGGACTAACCAAGAGACCCAGTACTTC. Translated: CASSWGTNQETQYF.

CDR3 sequence (DNA): TGTGCCAGCAGCTTGGTACCATCAGGGGTCAGGGATGAAGCTTTCTTT. This gives the protein CASSLVPSGVRDEAFF. This chain uses TRBV5-6 with TRBJ1-1, with D perhaps TRBD1 (6 bases). Germline V CDR1 and CDR2: SGHDT, YYEEEE. Trimming removed 0 bases at V and 7 bases at J, with 19 bases between. The CDR3 is 16 residues long.

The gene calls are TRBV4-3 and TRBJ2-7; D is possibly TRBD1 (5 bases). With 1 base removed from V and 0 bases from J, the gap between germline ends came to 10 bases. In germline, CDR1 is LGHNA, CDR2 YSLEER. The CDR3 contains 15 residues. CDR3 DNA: TGCGCCAGCAGCCAAGGCCAGGGCCGCTCCTACGAGCAGTACTTC. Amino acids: CASSQGQGRSYEQYF.

In nucleotides, the CDR3 is TGTGCCTGGAGTGTAAACGACTTGTTGGATACGCAGTATTTT. This encodes CAWSVNDLLDTQYF. This chain uses TRBV30 with TRBJ2-3; D gene uncertain. CDR1 and CDR2 (germline): GTSNPN, SVGIG (reference sequence). V dropped 0 bases and J dropped 6 bases, with 13 bases sitting between them. This CDR3 is 14 amino acids long.